These T cell receptor beta chains were read from a single sample in a study of blood T cell repertoires in COVID-19. Clones were read by immunoSEQ multiplex PCR, and TCRdb kept only the in-frame ones, dropping some. The sample lists some 69,000 clones, 80% to 95% seen once, with approximately 0.56% in the top ten. The material sequenced was peripheral blood. These TCRs come from a man aged 50 to 60 with COVID-19, enrolled during active disease. CDR3s include the opening cysteine and the closing phenylalanine or tryptophan. A D gene is named only where the DNA matches it firmly. Only part of the rows carry a size: once, few, many, or a class if the clone is expanded.

d_gene: .
j_gene: TRBJ1-6
abundance: .
v_gene: TRBV6-6
CDR3aa: CASTKDRTAYNSPLHF
CDR3nt: TGTGCCAGCACCAAGGATAGGACAGCCTATAATTCACCCCTCCACTTT

d_gene: .
j_gene: TRBJ2-7
abundance: .
v_gene: TRBV6-2/TRBV6-3
CDR3aa: CASSSPRLVRSGEQYF
CDR3nt: TGTGCCAGCAGTTCTCCCCGACTAGTACGGTCCGGGGAGCAGTACTTC

d_gene: .
j_gene: TRBJ1-6
abundance: .
v_gene: TRBV12-5
CDR3aa: CASGDNSYNSPLHF
CDR3nt: TGTGCTAGTGGGGACAACTCCTATAATTCACCCCTCCACTTT

d_gene: .
j_gene: TRBJ1-4
abundance: .
v_gene: TRBV6-5
CDR3aa: CASSYMGGMGEKLFF
CDR3nt: TGTGCCAGCAGTTACATGGGGGGGATGGGTGAAAAACTGTTTTTT

d_gene: TRBD1
j_gene: TRBJ2-1
abundance: .
v_gene: TRBV19
CDR3aa: CASSDRGPSSYNEQFF
CDR3nt: TGTGCCAGTAGTGACAGGGGGCCTAGCTCCTACAATGAGCAGTTCTTC

d_gene: .
j_gene: TRBJ2-7
abundance: .
v_gene: TRBV7-5
CDR3aa: CVRGQVVSYEQYF
CDR3nt: TGTGTCAGAGGACAGGTGGTTTCCTACGAGCAGTACTTC

d_gene: TRBD2
j_gene: TRBJ2-5
abundance: .
v_gene: TRBV2
CDR3aa: CASSPGTSVETQYF
CDR3nt: TGTGCCAGCAGCCCCGGGACTAGCGTAGAGACCCAGTACTTC

d_gene: TRBD1
j_gene: TRBJ1-6
abundance: .
v_gene: TRBV7-2
CDR3aa: CASSARTGEGSPLHF
CDR3nt: TGTGCCAGCAGCGCCCGGACAGGGGAGGGTTCACCCCTCCACTTT

d_gene: TRBD1
j_gene: TRBJ2-7
abundance: .
v_gene: TRBV4-1
CDR3aa: CASSHPSGTGSYEQYF
CDR3nt: TGCGCCAGCAGCCACCCCTCCGGGACAGGGTCCTACGAGCAGTACTTC

d_gene: TRBD2
j_gene: TRBJ2-3
abundance: once
v_gene: TRBV5-1
CDR3aa: CASSYKGLAGVGTDTQYF
CDR3nt: TGCGCCAGCAGCTATAAGGGACTAGCGGGAGTCGGGACAGATACGCAGTATTTT

d_gene: TRBD1
j_gene: TRBJ1-4
abundance: .
v_gene: TRBV5-1
CDR3aa: CASSLAPGGGLTNEKLFF
CDR3nt: TGCGCCAGCAGCTTGGCTCCAGGGGGTGGTCTGACTAATGAAAAACTGTTTTTT

d_gene: .
j_gene: TRBJ2-1
abundance: .
v_gene: TRBV19
CDR3aa: CASSPLGVARRNEQFF
CDR3nt: TGTGCCAGTAGTCCGTTAGGTGTAGCGCGCAGAAATGAGCAGTTCTTC

d_gene: TRBD1
j_gene: TRBJ2-1
abundance: .
v_gene: TRBV5-6
CDR3aa: CASSFPTGDNEQFF
CDR3nt: TGTGCCAGCAGCTTCCCGACAGGGGACAATGAGCAGTTCTTC

d_gene: .
j_gene: TRBJ2-2
abundance: once
v_gene: TRBV12-2
CDR3aa: CASRPKQGAWYTGELFF
CDR3nt: TGTGCAAGTCGACCTAAGCAGGGGGCATGGTACACCGGGGAGCTGTTTTTT

d_gene: TRBD2
j_gene: TRBJ2-6
abundance: once
v_gene: TRBV19
CDR3aa: CASSILAGVAGANVLTF
CDR3nt: TGTGCCAGTAGTATTCTCGCGGGAGTAGCTGGGGCCAACGTCCTGACTTTC